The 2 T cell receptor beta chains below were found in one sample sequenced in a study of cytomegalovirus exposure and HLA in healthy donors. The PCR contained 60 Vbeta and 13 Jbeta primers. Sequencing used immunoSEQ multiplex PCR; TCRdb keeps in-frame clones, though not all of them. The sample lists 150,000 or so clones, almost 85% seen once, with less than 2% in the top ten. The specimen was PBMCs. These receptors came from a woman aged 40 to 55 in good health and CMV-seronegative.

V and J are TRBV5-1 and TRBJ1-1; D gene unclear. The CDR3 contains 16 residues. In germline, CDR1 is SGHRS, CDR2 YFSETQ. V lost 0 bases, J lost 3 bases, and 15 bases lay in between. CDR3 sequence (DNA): TGCGCCAGCAGCTTGGTCTCCCGAACACCGTACACTGAAGCTTTCTTT. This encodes CASSLVSRTPYTEAFF.

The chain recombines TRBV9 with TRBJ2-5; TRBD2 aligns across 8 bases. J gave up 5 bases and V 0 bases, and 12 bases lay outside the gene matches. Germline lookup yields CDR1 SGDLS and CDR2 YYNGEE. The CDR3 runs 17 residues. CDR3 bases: TGTGCCAGCAGCGTAGGGATAAGCGGGAGTCGGTTGGAGACCCAGTACTTC. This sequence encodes CASSVGISGSRLETQYF. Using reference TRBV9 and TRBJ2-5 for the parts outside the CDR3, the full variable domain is DSGVTQTPKHLITATGQRVTLRCSPRSGDLSVYWYQQSLDQGLQFLIQYYNGEERAKGNILERFSAQQFPDLHSELNLSSLELGDSALYFCASSVGISGSRLETQYFGPGTRLLVL.